One and the same sample provided the 3 T cell receptor beta chains below, sequenced in a study of T cells in Graves' hyperthyroidism and ophthalmopathy. Amplification of TCR beta CDR3 regions was performed using RNA transcripts as template. In the first-round RT-PCR of the TCR CDR3, the HTBI primer set was used. TCRdb reanalysed the multiplex PCR reads using MiXCR and keeps one entry per CDR3 protein. The data show hundreds of thousands of distinct CDR3 sequences, with over 35% seen just once and 30% to 40% held by the top ten. Sequenced sample: blood. The origin of the receptors is a woman aged 40-49 years with Graves' hyperthyroidism.

With regard to this clonotype: This CDR3 fails to terminate in the conserved phenylalanine or tryptophan, so it likely reflects a read error. No DNA is shown, since the ends of the CDR3 on it are uncertain; the CDR3 is the one TCRdb lists. The genes are TRBV19 and TRBJ1-6. Germline V gene sequence: CDR1 LNHDA, CDR2 SQIVND (reference sequence). The CDR3 has 11 residues if both end residues are counted. This CDR3 is CASSRSHILNY.

The V and J genes are TRBV20-1 and TRBJ1-1, with a tentative D call TRBD1 (5 bases). CDR3 length: 14 residues. CDR1 and CDR2 (germline): DFQATT, SNEGSKA (reference sequence). Trimming removed 4 bases at V and 8 bases at J, with 20 bases between. CDR3 bases: TGCAGTGCTAACCGGGAGGACGGCGGGGGAGAAGCTTTCTTT. It encodes CSANREDGGGEAFF.

This clonotype has only a few counts. The junction departs from the called germline gene at one end, perhaps through a read error. The chain employs TRBV2 and TRBJ1-6; no definite D call. The length of the CDR3 is 15 residues. Germline V gene sequence: CDR1 SNHLY, CDR2 FYNNEI. This CDR3 reads CASRLGLAETYEQYF. In nucleotides, the CDR3 is TGCGCCAGCAGACTCGGACTAGCGGAGACCTACGAGCAGTACTTT.